The 5 T cell receptor beta chains presented below share a single source sample, sequenced in a study of T cells expressing NK-cell markers. TCRdb re-called the 5' RACE reads; one entry per CDR3 protein, DNA not given. The sample has about 390,000 distinct CDR3 sequences. Sequencing used blood T cells: a sorted CD56 or NKG2C T cell subset, CD4+ or CD8+ T cells, or bulk PBMC T cells (not recorded which). These receptors were obtained from a woman aged 45 to 65 in good health.

This rearrangement joins TRBV7-2 to TRBJ2-5; without DNA, the TCRdb call of TRBD2 cannot be checked. The CDR3 length is 16 residues. CDR1 and CDR2 (germline): SGHTA, FQGNSA. CDR3 protein: CASSSISGTRGETQYF.

The chain carries TRBV30 and TRBJ2-2. Germline V lookup: CDR1 GTSNPN, CDR2 SVGIG (reference sequence). This CDR3 has 14 amino acids. CDR3 protein: CAWKFGPNTGELFF.

CDR3 sequence reads: CAIRTETGELFF. The chain employs TRBV7-9 and TRBJ2-2. Germline V CDR1 and CDR2: SEHNR, FQNEAQ (reference sequence). This CDR3 is built from 12 residues.

The gene calls are TRBV4-1 and TRBJ1-4; TCRdb reports TRBD1, a call that lacks DNA to check it against. Germline CDR1 MGHRA, CDR2 YSYEKL. This CDR3 contains 15 residues. This CDR3 is CASSQERGANEKLFF.

This chain uses TRBV6-6 with TRBJ2-2; absent DNA, TCRdb's TRBD1 call cannot be checked. The CDR3 extends over 15 amino acids. Germline assignment: CDR1 MNHNY and CDR2 SVGAGI (reference sequence). CDR3 sequence reads: CASRPPGALTGELFF.